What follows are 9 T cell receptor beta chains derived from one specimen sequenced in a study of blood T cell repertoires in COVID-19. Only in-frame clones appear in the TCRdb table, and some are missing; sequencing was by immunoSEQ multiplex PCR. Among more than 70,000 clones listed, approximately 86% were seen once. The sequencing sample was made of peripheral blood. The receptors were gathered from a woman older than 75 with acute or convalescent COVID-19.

CDR3 sequence: CSAHYNEQFF. CDR3 DNA: TGCAGTGCTCATTACAATGAGCAGTTCTTC. The gene calls are TRBV20-1 and TRBJ2-1; D gene unclear. Germline V gene sequence: CDR1 DFQATT, CDR2 SNEGSKA (reference sequence). CDR3 length: 10 amino acids. With 5 bases removed from V and 4 bases from J, the gap between germline ends came to 3 bases.

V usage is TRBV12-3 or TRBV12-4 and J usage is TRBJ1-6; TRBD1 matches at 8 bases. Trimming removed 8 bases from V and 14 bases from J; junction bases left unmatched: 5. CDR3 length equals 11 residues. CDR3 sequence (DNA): TGTGCCAGCGGCAACAGGGGGGCCCTCCACTTT. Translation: CASGNRGALHF.

The CDR3 DNA is TGTGCCAGCAGTGAGACCCAGGGGTCACCCCTCCACTTT. This encodes CASSETQGSPLHF. The V call is TRBV6-1, the J call TRBJ1-6; a weak D match, TRBD1 (6 bases). Germline CDR1 reads MNHNS; CDR2 reads SASEGT. V dropped 3 bases and J dropped 10 bases, with 10 bases sitting between them. The CDR3 extends over 13 amino acids.

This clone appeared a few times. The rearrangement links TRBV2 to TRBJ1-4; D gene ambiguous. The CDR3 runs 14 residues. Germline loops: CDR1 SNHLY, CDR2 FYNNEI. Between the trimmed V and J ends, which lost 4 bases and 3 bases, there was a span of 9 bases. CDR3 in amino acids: CASSVLLANEKLFF. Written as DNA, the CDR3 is TGTGCCAGCAGTGTTTTACTAGCTAATGAAAAACTGTTTTTT.

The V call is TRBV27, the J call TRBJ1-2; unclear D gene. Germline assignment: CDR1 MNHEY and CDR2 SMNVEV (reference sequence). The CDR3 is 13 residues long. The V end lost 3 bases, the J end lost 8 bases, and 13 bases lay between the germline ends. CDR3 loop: CASSLRSTGGYTF. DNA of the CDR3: TGTGCCAGCAGTTTGCGGTCGACGGGAGGCTACACCTTC.

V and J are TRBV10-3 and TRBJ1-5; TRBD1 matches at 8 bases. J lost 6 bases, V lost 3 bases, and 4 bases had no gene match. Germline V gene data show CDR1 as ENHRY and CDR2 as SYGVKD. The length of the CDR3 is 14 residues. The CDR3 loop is CAISDPGGSQPQHF. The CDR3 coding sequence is TGTGCCATCAGTGACCCAGGGGGCTCTCAGCCCCAGCATTTT.

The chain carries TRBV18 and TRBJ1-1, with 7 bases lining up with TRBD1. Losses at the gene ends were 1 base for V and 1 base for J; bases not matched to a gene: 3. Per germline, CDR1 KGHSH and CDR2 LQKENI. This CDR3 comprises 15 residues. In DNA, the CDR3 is TGTGCCAGCTCACCACAAAGGGGGCGGAACACTGAAGCTTTCTTT. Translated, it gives CASSPQRGRNTEAFF.

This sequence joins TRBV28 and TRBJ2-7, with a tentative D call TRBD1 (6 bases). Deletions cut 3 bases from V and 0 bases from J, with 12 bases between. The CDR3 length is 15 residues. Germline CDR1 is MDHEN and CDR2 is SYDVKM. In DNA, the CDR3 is TGTGCCAGCAGTTTTCCAGGGGCTCGCTCCTACGAGCAGTACTTC. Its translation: CASSFPGARSYEQYF.

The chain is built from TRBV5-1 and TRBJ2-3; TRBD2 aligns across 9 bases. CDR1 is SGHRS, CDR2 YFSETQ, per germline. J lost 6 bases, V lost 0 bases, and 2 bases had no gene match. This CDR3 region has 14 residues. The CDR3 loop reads CASSLEGLADTQYF. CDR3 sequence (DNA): TGCGCCAGCAGCTTGGAGGGACTAGCCGATACGCAGTATTTT.